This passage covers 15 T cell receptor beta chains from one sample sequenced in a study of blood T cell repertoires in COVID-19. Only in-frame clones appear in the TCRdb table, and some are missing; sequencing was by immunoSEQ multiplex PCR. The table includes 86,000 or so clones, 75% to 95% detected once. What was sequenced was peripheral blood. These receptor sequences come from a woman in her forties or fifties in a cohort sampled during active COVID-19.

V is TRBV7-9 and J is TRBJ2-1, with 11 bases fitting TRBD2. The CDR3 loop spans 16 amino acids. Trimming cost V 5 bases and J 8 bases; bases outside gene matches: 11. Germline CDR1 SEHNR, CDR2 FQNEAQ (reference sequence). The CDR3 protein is CASSPLAGGPLDEQFF. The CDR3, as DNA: TGTGCCAGCAGCCCCCTAGCGGGAGGACCTTTAGATGAGCAGTTCTTC. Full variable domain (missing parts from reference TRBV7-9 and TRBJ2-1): DTGVSQNPRHKITKRGQNVTFRCDPISEHNRLYWYRQTLGQGPEFLTYFQNEAQLEKSRLLSDRFSAERPKGSFSTLEIQRTEQGDSAMYLCASSPLAGGPLDEQFFGPGTRLTVL.

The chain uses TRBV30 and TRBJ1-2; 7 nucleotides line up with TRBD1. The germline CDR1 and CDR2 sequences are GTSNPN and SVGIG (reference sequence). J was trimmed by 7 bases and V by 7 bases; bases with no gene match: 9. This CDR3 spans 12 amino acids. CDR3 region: CAFETGLGGYTF. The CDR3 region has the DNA TGTGCCTTCGAGACAGGGTTAGGTGGCTACACCTTC.

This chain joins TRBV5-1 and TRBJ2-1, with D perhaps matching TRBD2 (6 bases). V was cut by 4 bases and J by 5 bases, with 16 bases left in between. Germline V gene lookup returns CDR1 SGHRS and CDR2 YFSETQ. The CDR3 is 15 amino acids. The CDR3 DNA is TGCGCCAGCAGCCTGAGAGCTAGCGTGAACAATGAGCAGTTCTTC. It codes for CASSLRASVNNEQFF.

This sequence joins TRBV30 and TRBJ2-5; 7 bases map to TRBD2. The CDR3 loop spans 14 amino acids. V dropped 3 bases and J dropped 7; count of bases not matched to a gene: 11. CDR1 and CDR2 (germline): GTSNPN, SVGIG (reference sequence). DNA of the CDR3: TGTGCCTGGAGCGCACCCGGGACTATCCGGACCCAGTACTTC. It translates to CAWSAPGTIRTQYF.

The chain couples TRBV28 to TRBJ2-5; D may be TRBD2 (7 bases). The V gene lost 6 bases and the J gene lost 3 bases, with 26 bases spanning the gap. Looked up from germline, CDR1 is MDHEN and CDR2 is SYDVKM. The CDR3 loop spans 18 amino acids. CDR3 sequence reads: CASRRRAGGGAPKETQYF. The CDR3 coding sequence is TGTGCCAGCAGACGAAGGGCGGGCGGGGGCGCCCCCAAAGAGACCCAGTACTTC.

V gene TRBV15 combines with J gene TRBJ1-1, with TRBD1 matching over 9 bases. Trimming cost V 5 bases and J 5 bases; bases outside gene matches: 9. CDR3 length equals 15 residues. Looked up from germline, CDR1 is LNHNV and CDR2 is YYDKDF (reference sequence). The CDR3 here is CATSRSPTGGTEAFF. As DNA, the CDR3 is TGTGCCACCAGCCGAAGCCCGACAGGGGGTACTGAAGCTTTCTTT.

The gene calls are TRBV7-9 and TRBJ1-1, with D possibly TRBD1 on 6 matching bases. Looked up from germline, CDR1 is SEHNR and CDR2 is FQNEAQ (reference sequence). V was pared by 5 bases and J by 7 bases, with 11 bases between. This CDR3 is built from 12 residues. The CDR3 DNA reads TGTGCCAGCAGCATACGGGACATTGAAGCTTTCTTT. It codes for CASSIRDIEAFF.

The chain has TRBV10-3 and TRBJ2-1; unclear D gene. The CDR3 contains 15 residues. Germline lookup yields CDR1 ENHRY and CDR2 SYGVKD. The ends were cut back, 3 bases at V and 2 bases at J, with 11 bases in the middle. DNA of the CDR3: TGTGCCATCAGTGATGGTGACATCACCTACAATGAGCAGTTCTTC. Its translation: CAISDGDITYNEQFF.

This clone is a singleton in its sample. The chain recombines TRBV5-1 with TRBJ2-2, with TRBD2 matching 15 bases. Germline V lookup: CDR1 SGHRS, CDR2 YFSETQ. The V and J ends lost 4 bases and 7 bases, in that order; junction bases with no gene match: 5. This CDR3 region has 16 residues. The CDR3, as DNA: TGCGCCAGCAGCATCGGGACTAGCGGGGGGCACGGGGAGCTGTTTTTT. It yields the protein CASSIGTSGGHGELFF.

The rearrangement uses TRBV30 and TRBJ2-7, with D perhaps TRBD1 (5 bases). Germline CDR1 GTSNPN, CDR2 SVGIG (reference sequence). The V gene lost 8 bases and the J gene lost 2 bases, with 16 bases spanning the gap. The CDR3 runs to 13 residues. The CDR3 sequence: CAVHQGRAYEQYF. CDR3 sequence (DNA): TGTGCCGTACACCAGGGTAGGGCCTACGAGCAGTACTTC.

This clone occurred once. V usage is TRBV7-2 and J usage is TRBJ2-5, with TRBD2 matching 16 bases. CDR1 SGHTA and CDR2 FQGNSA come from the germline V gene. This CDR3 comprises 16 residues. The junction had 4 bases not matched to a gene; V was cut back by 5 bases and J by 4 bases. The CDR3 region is CASSTGLAGGRETQYF. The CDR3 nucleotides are TGTGCCAGCAGCACGGGACTAGCGGGGGGGCGAGAGACCCAGTACTTC.

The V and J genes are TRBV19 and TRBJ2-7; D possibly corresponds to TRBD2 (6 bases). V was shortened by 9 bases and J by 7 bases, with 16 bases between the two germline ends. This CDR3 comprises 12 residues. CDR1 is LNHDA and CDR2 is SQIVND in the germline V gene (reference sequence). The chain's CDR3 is CARGTPPREQYF. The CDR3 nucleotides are TGTGCCAGGGGGACTCCGCCTCGGGAGCAGTACTTC.

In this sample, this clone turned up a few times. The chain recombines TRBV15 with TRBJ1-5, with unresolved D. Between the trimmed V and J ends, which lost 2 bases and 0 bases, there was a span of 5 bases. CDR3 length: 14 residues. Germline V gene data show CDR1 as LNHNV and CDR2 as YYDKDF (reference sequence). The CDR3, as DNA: TGTGCCACCAGCAGACGTTATAGCAATCAGCCCCAGCATTTT. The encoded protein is CATSRRYSNQPQHF.

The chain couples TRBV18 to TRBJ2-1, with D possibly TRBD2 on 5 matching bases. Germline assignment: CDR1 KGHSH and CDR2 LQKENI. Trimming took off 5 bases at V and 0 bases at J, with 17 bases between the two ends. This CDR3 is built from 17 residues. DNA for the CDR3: TGTGCCAGCTCATCAACAAGGCTGGGGAGCTCCTACAATGAGCAGTTCTTC. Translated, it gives CASSSTRLGSSYNEQFF.

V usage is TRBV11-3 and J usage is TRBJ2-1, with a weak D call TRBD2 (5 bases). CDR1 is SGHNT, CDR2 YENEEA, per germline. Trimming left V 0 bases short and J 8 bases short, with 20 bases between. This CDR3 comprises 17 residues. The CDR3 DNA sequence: TGTGCCAGCAGCTTAGATCTATTCGGGGAGCCCTTTGATGAGCAGTTCTTC. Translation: CASSLDLFGEPFDEQFF.